What follows are 9 T cell receptor beta chains derived from one specimen sequenced in a study of blood T cell repertoires in COVID-19 (TCRdb year 2020). To prepare the library, the immunoSEQ multiplex PCR assay was applied. The table was pulled from immuneACCESS by TCRdb, which kept in-frame rearrangements only. Such tables lose some clones; where checked, under half of the loss comes from unresolved V genes, and the rest has no known cause. This sample comprises more than 300,000 clones, approximately 87% of them detected only once. The ten largest make up around 2% of the sample. Sequenced input: PBMCs or T cells enriched from blood (not recorded which). These receptors all stem from a man in his forties in a cohort exposed to, infected with or recovered from COVID-19 (not recorded which).

V and J are TRBV28 and TRBJ1-4; 8 nucleotides line up with TRBD1. CDR1 MDHEN and CDR2 SYDVKM come from the germline V gene. The CDR3 loop spans 13 amino acids. V trimming: 10 bases; J trimming: 7 bases; junction bases outside the gene matches: 8. CDR3 in amino acids: CATTGQGSEKLFF. The DNA of the CDR3 is TGTGCCACCACCGGACAGGGAAGTGAAAAACTGTTTTTT. Combining the CDR3 with reference TRBV28 and TRBJ1-4 gives the whole variable domain DVKVTQSSRYLVKRTGEKVFLECVQDMDHENMFWYRQDPGLGLRLIYFSYDVKMKEKGDIPEGYSVSREKKERFSLILESASTNQTSMYLCATTGQGSEKLFFGSGTQLSVL.

The count of this clone is one. The chain is built from TRBV5-1 and TRBJ1-2, with 11 bases lining up with TRBD1. Germline trimming cut 3 bases from V and 5 bases from J; bases unmatched to any gene: 9. This CDR3 has 16 residues. Germline V gene sequence: CDR1 SGHRS, CDR2 YFSETQ. In nucleotides, the CDR3 is TGCGCCAGCAGCTCCACCGGGACAGGGGGGGATTATGGCTACACCTTC. This codes for CASSSTGTGGDYGYTF.

J is TRBJ2-2 and V is TRBV9, with D tentatively TRBD2 (6 bases). Trimming took 0 bases from V and 5 from J, leaving 11 bases between them. Germline V lookup: CDR1 SGDLS, CDR2 YYNGEE. The CDR3 contains 15 residues. The CDR3 sequence is CASSVAGDRTGELFF. DNA of the CDR3: TGTGCCAGCAGCGTAGCGGGAGATCGGACCGGGGAGCTGTTTTTT.

The rearrangement links TRBV30 to TRBJ2-5, with TRBD2 identical over 10 bases. The V and J ends lost 2 bases and 5 bases, in that order; junction bases with no gene match: 11. The CDR3 totals 16 residues. Germline-derived CDR1 and CDR2 are GTSNPN and SVGIG (reference sequence). CDR3 coding DNA: TGTGCCTGGAGTAATGGGCTAGCGGGAGTCGGGGAGACCCAGTACTTC. Translating it yields CAWSNGLAGVGETQYF.

The chain combines TRBV2 with TRBJ2-2, with TRBD2 matching 7 bases. V shed 6 bases, J shed 0 bases, and the junction held 4 bases outside the gene matches. Germline V CDR1 and CDR2: SNHLY, FYNNEI. The CDR3 covers 15 residues. The CDR3 DNA follows: TGTGCCAGCAGGACTAGCTGGGCGAACACCGGGGAGCTGTTTTTT. Its protein product is CASRTSWANTGELFF.

This clone appeared a few times. The chain is built from TRBV29-1 and TRBJ1-2; the D gene is possibly TRBD1 (6 bases). Deletions cut 7 bases from V and 0 bases from J, with 12 bases between. The CDR3 has 13 amino acids. Per germline, CDR1 SQVTM and CDR2 ANQGSEA. The chain's CDR3 is CSAVTGANYGYTF. The CDR3, as DNA: TGCAGCGCAGTGACAGGCGCTAACTATGGCTACACCTTC.

Note on this clone: Other DNA sequences in this sample translate to the same CDR3. The chain recombines TRBV5-6 with TRBJ1-3, with D unclear. This CDR3 has 14 residues. Trimming cost V 2 bases and J 0 bases, with 6 bases left between them. Germline loops: CDR1 SGHDT, CDR2 YYEEEE. The CDR3 sequence is CASSFSGSGNTIYF. CDR3 bases: TGTGCCAGCAGCTTTTCCGGCTCTGGAAACACCATATATTTT.

This clone has just one count. Different DNA sequences within this sample yield the same CDR3. CDR3 in DNA: TGTGCCAGCAGCCCCGGCGGGGGGACCTACGAGCAGTACTTC. Translating it yields CASSPGGGTYEQYF. The gene calls are TRBV28 and TRBJ2-7, with 8 bases fitting TRBD2. The CDR3 runs 14 residues. The trim removed 6 bases at V and 2 bases at J, leaving 6 bases unmatched. Germline values: CDR1 MDHEN, CDR2 SYDVKM.

V gene TRBV30 combines with J gene TRBJ1-4; the D gene is possibly TRBD1 (5 bases). CDR1 and CDR2 (germline): GTSNPN, SVGIG (reference sequence). The CDR3 totals 16 residues. Trimming removed 4 bases at V and 0 bases at J, with 15 bases between. The CDR3 loop is CAWTRTQIATNEKLFF. DNA for the CDR3: TGTGCCTGGACCCGGACACAGATCGCAACTAATGAAAAACTGTTTTTT.